These 18 T cell receptor beta chains were sequenced from one sample in a study of shared clonotypes between healthy human individuals. Naive CD8 cells were CD45RO-negative, positively selected for CCR7, excluding terminally differentiated effector memory CD45RA+ cells. The repertoire was sequenced with immunoSEQ multiplex PCR; TCRdb's copy has only in-frame clones and lacks some. Of about 2.2 million clones listed, around 93% were seen once; the top ten hold about 1.6%. Sequencing was done on a sample of naive CD8+ T cells from PBMCs. These receptor sequences come from a man aged 18 to 30 in good health. Some clones in this sample may be carry-over from other donors' samples.

The V gene is TRBV5-6, the J gene TRBJ2-1; the D is unclear. V was clipped by 4 bases and J by 5 bases, with 13 bases between them. This CDR3 is 14 amino acids long. Germline assignment: CDR1 SGHDT and CDR2 YYEEEE. The CDR3 DNA follows: TGTGCCAGCAGCCTTCCTGGGCCCCACAATGAGCAGTTCTTC. Translation gives CASSLPGPHNEQFF. The full variable domain, with the rest looked up from reference TRBV5-6 and TRBJ2-1, is DAGVTQSPTHLIKTRGQQVTLRCSPKSGHDTVSWYQQALGQGPQFIFQYYEEEERQRGNFPDRFSGHQFPNYSSELNVNALLLGDSALYLCASSLPGPHNEQFFGPGTRLTVL.

The V and J genes are TRBV5-1 and TRBJ2-5, with D uncertain. With 4 bases removed from V and 0 bases from J, the gap between germline ends came to 16 bases. The CDR3 consists of 16 residues. CDR1 SGHRS and CDR2 YFSETQ come from the germline V gene. The CDR3 loop is CASSHNGLDYQETQYF. DNA for the CDR3: TGCGCCAGCAGCCATAATGGTCTAGACTACCAAGAGACCCAGTACTTC. Drawing the rest from reference TRBV5-1 and TRBJ2-5, the complete variable domain is KAGVTQTPRYLIKTRGQQVTLSCSPISGHRSVSWYQQTPGQGLQFLFEYFSETQRNKGNFPGRFSGRQFSNSRSEMNVSTLELGDSALYLCASSHNGLDYQETQYFGPGTRLLVL.

This chain links TRBV7-9 with TRBJ2-3; 7 bases line up with TRBD2. The CDR3 sequence is 18 residues long. With V trimmed by 1 base and J by 5 bases, 15 bases remained unmatched. Germline-derived CDR1 and CDR2 are SEHNR and FQNEAQ (reference sequence). This CDR3 reads CASSLDLQAGVILDTQYF. The CDR3 DNA sequence: TGTGCCAGCAGCTTAGACCTCCAGGCGGGAGTCATCCTAGATACGCAGTATTTT. The full variable domain, rest sourced from reference TRBV7-9 and TRBJ2-3, is DTGVSQNPRHKITKRGQNVTFRCDPISEHNRLYWYRQTLGQGPEFLTYFQNEAQLEKSRLLSDRFSAERPKGSFSTLEIQRTEQGDSAMYLCASSLDLQAGVILDTQYFGPGTRLTVL.

The V gene is TRBV7-3, the J gene TRBJ2-1; 11 nucleotides agree with TRBD2. J was trimmed by 8 bases and V by 2 bases; bases with no gene match: 8. Germline V gives CDR1 SGHTA, CDR2 FQGTGA. The CDR3 loop spans 16 amino acids. The CDR3 sequence: CASSLSTSGSWDEQFF. CDR3 nucleotide sequence: TGTGCCAGCAGCTTATCTACTAGCGGGAGTTGGGATGAGCAGTTCTTC.

This clone has just one count. The J gene is TRBJ2-7, the V gene TRBV30, with 9 positions matching TRBD2. Unmatched junction bases numbered 14, after V lost 2 bases and J lost 3 bases. Germline V gene sequence: CDR1 GTSNPN, CDR2 SVGIG (reference sequence). The CDR3 consists of 17 residues. For the CDR3, the DNA is TGTGCCTGGAGTCCGCGGCGGGGGGGTAGGGACTACTACGAGCAGTACTTC. Its translation: CAWSPRRGGRDYYEQYF.

V gene TRBV29-1 combines with J gene TRBJ2-1, with D maybe TRBD2 (6 bases). The CDR3 consists of 12 residues. CDR1 is SQVTM and CDR2 is ANQGSEA in the germline V gene. With 8 bases removed from V and 7 bases from J, the gap between germline ends came to 15 bases. The CDR3 region is CSSRDGWNEQFF. The CDR3, as DNA: TGCAGCTCGCGGGACGGGTGGAATGAGCAGTTCTTC.

The CDR3 nucleotides are TGTGCCTGGAGTATCACAGGGTTTGATACGCAGTATTTT. The encoded protein is CAWSITGFDTQYF. V is TRBV30 and J is TRBJ2-3, with D maybe TRBD1 (6 bases). The CDR3 contains 13 residues. V was pared by 2 bases and J by 6 bases, with 12 bases between. The germline V gene has CDR1 GTSNPN and CDR2 SVGIG (reference sequence).

This clone was counted a single time. This chain links TRBV28 with TRBJ1-5; weak D call: TRBD1 (6 bases). V lost 2 bases to trimming and J lost 5 bases, with 16 bases between them. CDR1 is MDHEN and CDR2 is SYDVKM in the germline V gene. CDR3 length: 16 amino acids. The CDR3 DNA is TGTGCCAGCAGTTTAGACTACACAGGGCTTCATCAGCCCCAGCATTTT. Translation: CASSLDYTGLHQPQHF.

The chain couples TRBV25-1 to TRBJ1-4, with TRBD1 matching 7 bases. V lost 4 bases to trimming and J lost 0 bases; unmatched junction nucleotides: 11. Germline CDR1 is MGHDK and CDR2 is SYGVNS. The length of the CDR3 is 18 residues. The chain's CDR3 is CASSAMTGIVTTNEKLFF. The CDR3 region has the DNA TGTGCCAGCAGTGCGATGACAGGGATAGTGACAACTAATGAAAAACTGTTTTTT.

The gene calls are TRBV28 and TRBJ2-5, with 7 positions matching TRBD2. Germline V gene sequence: CDR1 MDHEN, CDR2 SYDVKM. This CDR3 region has 15 residues. The J segment lost 4 bases and the V segment lost 2 bases, leaving 7 bases of the junction unmatched. CDR3 sequence (DNA): TGTGCCAGCAGTTTACGACGGGAGGTCGCAGAGACCCAGTACTTC. It translates to CASSLRREVAETQYF.

The chain employs TRBV5-1 and TRBJ2-3; TRBD1 aligns across 7 bases. V dropped 3 bases and J dropped 6; count of bases not matched to a gene: 4. The CDR3 totals 13 residues. The germline CDR1 and CDR2 sequences are SGHRS and YFSETQ. As DNA, the CDR3 is TGCGCCAGCAGCTCGGAAGGGGGCGATACGCAGTATTTT. The encoded protein is CASSSEGGDTQYF.

The rearrangement uses TRBV29-1 and TRBJ2-3; 8 bases are shared with TRBD1. With 1 base clipped from V and 0 bases from J, the junction kept 3 bases outside the gene matches. Germline V gene data show CDR1 as SQVTM and CDR2 as ANQGSEA. This CDR3 region has 15 residues. CDR3 protein: CSVEGGQASTDTQYF. The CDR3 DNA sequence: TGCAGCGTTGAAGGGGGACAGGCCAGCACAGATACGCAGTATTTT.

The CDR3 protein is CAGTLVDEQFF. Written as DNA, the CDR3 is TGCGCCGGAACTTTGGTGGATGAGCAGTTCTTC. The chain recombines TRBV10-1 with TRBJ2-1; D unresolved. Trimming shortened V by 11 bases and J by 8 bases, and 13 bases separated the two germline ends. The CDR3 is made up of 11 amino acids. The germline gives CDR1 WNHNN, CDR2 SYGVQD (reference sequence).

In DNA, the CDR3 is TGCGCCAGCAGTGAGTCGATCGGGCACGAGCAGTACTTC. This codes for CASSESIGHEQYF. The V call is TRBV10-1, the J call TRBJ2-7; D is undetermined. The germline V gene has CDR1 WNHNN and CDR2 SYGVQD (reference sequence). This CDR3 is 13 amino acids long. V lost 0 bases to trimming and J lost 5 bases, with 8 bases between them.

The chain is built from TRBV11-2 and TRBJ2-1; D might be TRBD1 (6 bases). Trimming took 7 bases from V and 0 from J, leaving 22 bases between them. Germline V gene lookup returns CDR1 SGHAT and CDR2 FQNNGV. The CDR3 has 18 residues. Written as DNA, the CDR3 is TGTGCCAGCACCCCAGGGGTAAGACGGGACGTCTCCTACAATGAGCAGTTCTTC. This encodes CASTPGVRRDVSYNEQFF.

This rearrangement joins TRBV27 to TRBJ1-5, with TRBD1 matching 9 bases. CDR1 and CDR2 from the germline V gene are MNHEY and SMNVEV (reference sequence). This CDR3 is 17 amino acids long. Trimming at V came to 4 bases and at J to 3 bases, leaving 10 bases not matched to a gene. The CDR3 is CASSSARTGENNQPQHF. CDR3 DNA sequence: TGTGCCAGCAGTTCAGCACGGACAGGGGAAAACAATCAGCCCCAGCATTTT.

CDR3 DNA sequence: TGTGCCAGCAGCGTAGTCCGGAGGGGCGAGAAGGACACTGAAGCTTTCTTT. Protein: CASSVVRRGEKDTEAFF. The genes are TRBV9 and TRBJ1-1, with a possible D match to TRBD1 (5 bases). V was shortened by 0 bases and J by 3 bases, with 18 bases between the two germline ends. Germline CDR1 reads SGDLS; CDR2 reads YYNGEE. CDR3 length: 17 amino acids.

The CDR3 sequence is CASNPDRGRWTDTQYF. In DNA, the CDR3 is TGTGCCAGCAACCCCGACCGGGGGAGGTGGACAGATACGCAGTATTTT. The rearrangement joins TRBV7-2 to TRBJ2-3, with D possibly matching TRBD2 (6 bases). Germline V gene data show CDR1 as SGHTA and CDR2 as FQGNSA. The CDR3 consists of 16 residues. Trimming shortened V by 7 bases and J by 3 bases, and 20 bases separated the two germline ends.